This T cell receptor beta chain is from a study of T cells expressing NK-cell markers. TCRdb processed the 5' RACE reads again and assigns one entry to each CDR3 protein, with no DNA. Its table records fewer than 400,000 distinct CDR3 sequences. Germline V lookup: CDR1 SEHNR, CDR2 FQNEAQ (reference sequence). The CDR3 spans 17 residues. Sample: blood T cells: a sorted CD56 or NKG2C T cell subset, CD4+ or CD8+ T cells, or bulk PBMC T cells (not recorded which). The TCR originated in a man aged 18 to 69 in good health. The rearrangement uses TRBV7-9 and TRBJ1-1; the TRBD1 assignment by TCRdb is unverifiable without DNA. CDR3 loop: CASSLVGAGQGRTEAFF.